This TCR beta chain came from a study of cytomegalovirus exposure and HLA in healthy donors. For the study at large: Clustering assigned 81% of the approximately 430 genotyped donors to the Caucasian-associated ancestry cluster.

Remarks on this clone: Its antigen is unidentified.

Findings of the study overall: Most CMV-associated TCR beta chains appeared HLA-restricted in a later analysis. An analysis was carried out later, and it reportedly showed fewer N-insertions in an Asian-associated ancestry cluster than the approximately 700-donor mean. TCR beta V segments were, for the most part, productive about 90% or about 30% of the time in an earlier analysis.

13 Jbeta primers and 60 Vbeta primers were used for the PCR. The assay was immunoSEQ multiplex PCR, and TCRdb's table has in-frame clones only and misses some. The data contain approximately 54,000 clones, 82% of them singletons. Germline V gives CDR1 GTSNPN, CDR2 SVGIG (reference sequence). This CDR3 is built from 14 residues. The V end lost 6 bases, the J end lost 6 bases, and 19 bases lay between the germline ends. The clonotype comes from a woman aged 18-30 years in good health and CMV-seronegative. The material sequenced was PBMCs. V and J are TRBV30 and TRBJ2-3, with D possibly TRBD2 on 5 matching bases. The CDR3 region has the DNA TGTGCCTGCCAGAGGCCGGAGCGGCCGGATACGCAGTATTTT. This codes for CACQRPERPDTQYF.